Sequencing of this T cell receptor beta chain was carried out in a study of blood T cell repertoires in COVID-19. About the study: Collection of acute and convalescent COVID-19 samples took place in the United States, Italy and Spain. The analysed material was cDNA or gDNA that came from T cells, B-cell-depleted T cells, or PBMCs.

The germline CDR1 and CDR2 sequences are ENHRY and SYGVKD. With V trimmed by 10 bases and J by 3 bases, 7 bases remained unmatched. The CDR3 has 16 residues. Per the original methods: Estimation of nucleated cell counts was performed using reference gene primer amplification. The table came from immunoSEQ multiplex PCR; TCRdb's copy has only in-frame clones and leaves some out. V and J calls and clone size are as listed in that table; D and trimming were resolved from the DNA. The data show about 170,000 clones, approximately 87% seen once. The clonotype originates from a man between 18 and 29 years old with active or convalescent COVID-19. The rearrangement joins TRBV10-3 to TRBJ2-1, with 15 bases fitting TRBD2. Source material: peripheral blood. CDR3 in amino acids: CATHPGLAGGYNEQFF. As DNA, the CDR3 is TGTGCCACCCATCCGGGACTAGCGGGGGGCTACAATGAGCAGTTCTTC.